The 13 T cell receptor beta chains below were found in one sample sequenced in a study of cytomegalovirus exposure and HLA in healthy donors. The PCR made use of 60 Vbeta and 13 Jbeta primers. Assay: immunoSEQ multiplex PCR; the TCRdb copy retains only in-frame clones and omits some. The sample has more than 90,000 clones; more than 55% are singletons. Sample: PBMCs. These receptors were obtained from a boy younger than 18 in good health and CMV-seropositive.

With regard to this clone: One end of the junction fails to match germline, which may point to a read error. The chain is built from TRBV6-6 and TRBJ1-5; TRBD1 matches at 8 bases. The CDR3 spans 14 residues. The V gene's germline CDR1 is MNHNY and CDR2 SVGAGI (reference sequence). This CDR3 reads CASSQGALGQPQNF. DNA for the CDR3: TGTGCCAGCAGTCAGGGGGCTTTAGGTCAGCCCCAGAATTTT.

The rearrangement joins TRBV20-1 to TRBJ2-7; maybe TRBD2 (6 bases). CDR1 is DFQATT and CDR2 is SNEGSKA in the germline V gene (reference sequence). The CDR3 is 10 amino acids. The CDR3 bases are TGCAGCGGCGGGGCCTACGAGCAGTACTTC. This gives the protein CSGGAYEQYF.

This chain joins TRBV7-2 and TRBJ2-3, with 7 bases that match TRBD1. From germline, CDR1 is SGHTA and CDR2 FQGNSA. The CDR3 extends over 16 amino acids. Trimming cost V 2 bases and J 3 bases; bases outside gene matches: 8. CDR3 sequence (DNA): TGTGCCAGCAGCTTACTCTCTGGCAGGGGGACAGATACGCAGTATTTT. This sequence encodes CASSLLSGRGTDTQYF.

The rearrangement links TRBV15 to TRBJ2-2; tentative D call: TRBD1 (6 bases). This CDR3 spans 15 amino acids. V lost 0 bases, J lost 5 bases, and 10 bases lay in between. The germline V gene has CDR1 LNHNV and CDR2 YYDKDF (reference sequence). CDR3 nucleotide sequence: TGTGCCACCAGCAGAGATGAGGGGGATACCGGGGAGCTGTTTTTT. Translating it yields CATSRDEGDTGELFF.

Only a few counts were recorded for this clone. CDR3 coding DNA: TGCGCCAGCATCCGAGGGGGGGGCGATCAAGAGACCCAGTACTTC. Translation: CASIRGGGDQETQYF. This chain connects TRBV5-1 to TRBJ2-5, with D possibly TRBD2 on 7 matching bases. Germline V CDR1 and CDR2: SGHRS, YFSETQ. The V end was cut by 6 bases, the J end by 2 bases, with 17 bases between. This CDR3 contains 15 residues.

This clone was recorded only once. J is TRBJ2-1 and V is TRBV6-5; D possibly corresponds to TRBD1 (5 bases). The CDR3 loop spans 15 amino acids. V was shortened by 11 bases and J by 5 bases, with 22 bases between the two germline ends. Germline V CDR1 and CDR2: MNHEY, SVGAGI. The CDR3 protein is CAGAGRIDGHNEQFF. CDR3 in DNA: TGTGCCGGGGCCGGGCGAATAGACGGCCACAATGAGCAGTTCTTC.

This chain joins TRBV30 and TRBJ1-1, with 9 bases fitting TRBD1. From germline, CDR1 is GTSNPN and CDR2 SVGIG (reference sequence). CDR3 length: 13 amino acids. Written as DNA, the CDR3 is TGTGCGATTACCCCGGGACAGGGTGCTGAAGCTTTCTTT. As protein: CAITPGQGAEAFF.

The sample holds a few counts of this clone. The chain couples TRBV5-1 to TRBJ2-1; D call uncertain. V was trimmed by 0 bases and J by 7 bases, leaving 14 bases between them. There are 15 residues in the CDR3. The germline CDR1 and CDR2 sequences are SGHRS and YFSETQ. This CDR3 is CASSLAGSYGNEQFF. Here the CDR3 DNA reads TGCGCCAGCAGCTTGGCCGGGTCTTATGGGAATGAGCAGTTCTTC.

This chain connects TRBV5-4 to TRBJ1-2; a weak D match, TRBD1 (5 bases). Between the trimmed V and J ends, which lost 2 bases and 7 bases, there was a span of 9 bases. Germline V gene sequence: CDR1 SGHNT, CDR2 YYREEE (reference sequence). The CDR3 contains 12 residues. The CDR3 nucleotides read TGTGCCAGCAGCTTCGGGGGGATTGGCTACACCTTC. Encoded protein: CASSFGGIGYTF.

V gene TRBV5-1 combines with J gene TRBJ1-3, with TRBD1 matching over 8 bases. Germline CDR1 reads SGHRS; CDR2 reads YFSETQ. V lost 1 base and J lost 3; bases outside the gene matches: 9. The CDR3 length is 17 residues. CDR3 DNA: TGCGCCAGCAGCTTGTACCCCAGGGGGCCTAATGGAAACACCATATATTTT. Its translation is CASSLYPRGPNGNTIYF.

This chain uses TRBV10-3 with TRBJ2-3; perhaps TRBD1 as D (5 bases). V lost 4 bases and J 0 bases, leaving 17 bases between the germline ends. Germline CDR1 reads ENHRY; CDR2 reads SYGVKD. The CDR3 sequence is 17 residues long. The CDR3 here is CAISGRKGMPSTDTQYF. The CDR3, as DNA: TGTGCCATCAGTGGAAGAAAGGGGATGCCTAGCACAGATACGCAGTATTTT.

This rearrangement joins TRBV7-2 to TRBJ2-3, with D possibly being TRBD1 (5 bases). This CDR3 spans 13 amino acids. V shed 5 bases and J shed 10 bases, with 16 bases lying between them. Germline V gene lookup returns CDR1 SGHTA and CDR2 FQGNSA. The CDR3 DNA reads as TGTGCCAGCAGCGTACAGGACCGATTGGCGCAGTATTTT. Protein: CASSVQDRLAQYF.

This clone was seen a single time. The rearrangement links TRBV5-1 to TRBJ2-1; TRBD2 agrees at 11 bases. This CDR3 region has 15 residues. CDR1 SGHRS and CDR2 YFSETQ come from the germline V gene. Losses at the gene ends were 2 bases for V and 8 bases for J; bases not matched to a gene: 6. In nucleotides, the CDR3 is TGCGCCAGCAGCTTTACTAGCGGGAGTTTCTATGAGCAGTTCTTC. Amino acid sequence: CASSFTSGSFYEQFF.